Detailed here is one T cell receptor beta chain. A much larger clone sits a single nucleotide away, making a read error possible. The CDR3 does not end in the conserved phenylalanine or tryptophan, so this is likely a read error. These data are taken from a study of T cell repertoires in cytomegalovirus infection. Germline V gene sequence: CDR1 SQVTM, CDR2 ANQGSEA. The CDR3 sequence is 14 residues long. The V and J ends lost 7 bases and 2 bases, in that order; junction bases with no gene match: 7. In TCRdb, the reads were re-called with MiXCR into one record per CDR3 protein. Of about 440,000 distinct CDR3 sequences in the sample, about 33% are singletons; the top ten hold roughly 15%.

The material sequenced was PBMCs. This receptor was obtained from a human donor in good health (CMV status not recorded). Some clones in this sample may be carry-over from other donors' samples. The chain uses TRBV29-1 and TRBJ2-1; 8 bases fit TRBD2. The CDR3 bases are TGCAGCGGTGGCCTCGGGGGGGCCTACAATGAGCAGTTCTTA. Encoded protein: CSGGLGGAYNEQFL.